The TCR beta chain under discussion was sequenced for a study of blood T cell repertoires in COVID-19. Study summary: Acute and convalescent COVID-19 specimens originated in the United States, Italy and Spain.

As processed by the authors: Counts of nucleated cells, estimated from reference gene primer amplification, were obtained. Repertoires were generated with immunoSEQ multiplex PCR, while TCRdb's copy carries only in-frame clones and drops some. The V and J calls and the clone size are those of that table, but D and trimming were determined from the DNA. Of 150,000 to 200,000 clones listed, roughly 80% are singletons. Seattle enrolled patients during active infection and tracked them longitudinally. The source is a woman aged 65 to 85 with COVID-19, enrolled during active disease. Sequencing used peripheral blood.

The CDR3 bases are TGTGCCAGCAGCCGCCGGACTAGCGGGAGTACGAATGAGCAGTTCTTC. This encodes CASSRRTSGSTNEQFF. The rearrangement joins TRBV3-1 (or the pseudogene TRBV3-2) to TRBJ2-1; 13 nucleotides line up with TRBD2. CDR3 length: 16 residues. Per germline, CDR1 LGHDT and CDR2 YNNKEL (reference sequence). Unmatched junction bases numbered 7, after V lost 4 bases and J lost 7 bases.